The entry below describes one TCR beta chain. As processed by the authors: Counts of nucleated cells, estimated from reference gene primer amplification, were obtained. Some clones are missing from TCRdb's copy, which holds only in-frame ones; the method was immunoSEQ multiplex PCR. For V, J and clone size, that table is used; D and trimming come from the DNA. Here the sample spans about 200,000 clones, roughly 75% being singletons. The sample is drawn from a study of blood T cell repertoires in COVID-19. Study-level information: Samples taken during acute and convalescent COVID-19 were collected in the United States, Italy and Spain. Sources were T cells, B-cell-depleted T cells, or PBMCs; the material itself was cDNA or gDNA.

The sample consisted of peripheral blood. This receptor was taken from a woman in her 70s with acute or convalescent COVID-19.

CDR3 sequence: CASSGTGEAEANTGELFF. For the CDR3, the DNA is TGTGCCAGCAGCGGCACAGGGGAGGCAGAAGCGAACACCGGGGAGCTGTTTTTT. This chain uses TRBV5-6 with TRBJ2-2; possibly TRBD1 for D (7 bases). The ends were cut back, 4 bases at V and 0 bases at J, with 19 bases in the middle. The CDR3 contains 18 residues. Per the germline V gene, CDR1 is SGHDT and CDR2 is YYEEEE. The full variable domain, rest sourced from reference TRBV5-6 and TRBJ2-2, is DAGVTQSPTHLIKTRGQQVTLRCSPKSGHDTVSWYQQALGQGPQFIFQYYEEEERQRGNFPDRFSGHQFPNYSSELNVNALLLGDSALYLCASSGTGEAEANTGELFFGEGSRLTVL.